These 31 T cell receptor beta chains originate from one sample sequenced in a study of T cell responses to AZD1222 COVID-19 vaccine. Assay used: immunoSEQ multiplex PCR; TCRdb lists only in-frame clones, some missing. Of over 110,000 clones in the sample, approximately 92% were seen once. This material consisted of peripheral blood, taken on day 0 of AZD1222 vaccination. All receptors derive from an adult in good health.

V is TRBV19 and J is TRBJ1-5; no reliable D call. Germline V lookup: CDR1 LNHDA, CDR2 SQIVND (reference sequence). The CDR3 has 15 residues. V gave up 3 bases and J gave up 3 bases, with 12 bases separating them. The CDR3 DNA follows: TGTGCCAGTAGTATTTTAGGGTCGCTCAATCAGCCCCAGCATTTT. Translated: CASSILGSLNQPQHF.

The CDR3 DNA follows: TGTGCCACCAGCCCAGGACTAGCCGCAGATACGCAGTATTTT. Translating it yields CATSPGLAADTQYF. The rearrangement joins TRBV15 to TRBJ2-3; 8 bases fit TRBD2. Losses at the gene ends were 5 bases for V and 4 bases for J; bases not matched to a gene: 5. Per germline, CDR1 LNHNV and CDR2 YYDKDF (reference sequence). This CDR3 has 14 amino acids.

This clone was seen only once. V and J are TRBV7-2 and TRBJ2-7; D is possibly TRBD2 (7 bases). CDR1 and CDR2 from the germline V gene are SGHTA and FQGNSA. V lost 5 bases and J lost 3, with 17 bases in between. There are 15 residues in the CDR3. In DNA, the CDR3 is TGTGCCAGCAGCCTGGGGGGGGCGAGTCACTACGAGCAGTACTTC. Its protein is CASSLGGASHYEQYF.

The genes are TRBV27 and TRBJ2-5; tentative D call: TRBD2 (7 bases). V was trimmed by 5 bases and J by 2 bases, leaving 12 bases between them. CDR1 is MNHEY and CDR2 is SMNVEV in the germline V gene (reference sequence). The CDR3 has 14 amino acids. In nucleotides, the CDR3 is TGTGCCAGCAGTCCCGAGGGGGGGCAAGAGACCCAGTACTTC. It is translated as CASSPEGGQETQYF.

CDR3 sequence: CAIRTDRTSSLTDTQYF. The CDR3 coding sequence is TGTGCCATCAGGACAGACCGTACTAGTTCCCTCACAGATACGCAGTATTTT. The V gene is TRBV10-3, the J gene TRBJ2-3; D possibly uses TRBD1 or TRBD2 (5 bases each). Germline V gene data show CDR1 as ENHRY and CDR2 as SYGVKD. The V end lost 6 bases, the J end lost 2 bases, and 21 bases lay between the germline ends. The CDR3 covers 17 residues.

The chain is built from TRBV27 and TRBJ2-3, with 11 bases identical to TRBD2. V was pared by 5 bases and J by 3 bases, with 13 bases of the junction left unmatched. The CDR3 covers 18 residues. Germline V lookup: CDR1 MNHEY, CDR2 SMNVEV (reference sequence). DNA for the CDR3: TGTGCCAGCAGTCTCCGAATAGCGGGAGGGCCTTGGACAGATACGCAGTATTTT. Its protein is CASSLRIAGGPWTDTQYF.

V and J are TRBV19 and TRBJ2-7, with D possibly being TRBD2 (5 bases). In germline, CDR1 is LNHDA, CDR2 SQIVND (reference sequence). The CDR3 contains 14 residues. The V gene lost 5 bases and the J gene lost 0 bases, with 11 bases spanning the gap. CDR3 in amino acids: CASSANRGSYEQYF. The CDR3 DNA reads as TGTGCCAGTAGTGCCAATCGGGGCTCCTACGAGCAGTACTTC.

This clone was counted a single time. The V and J genes are TRBV27 and TRBJ2-3; a possible D gene is TRBD1 (5 bases). The V end was cut by 5 bases, the J end by 4 bases, with 10 bases between. The CDR3 spans 13 residues. In germline, CDR1 is MNHEY, CDR2 SMNVEV (reference sequence). The CDR3 loop reads CASSHRFADTQYF. The CDR3 DNA follows: TGTGCCAGCAGTCACAGGTTTGCAGATACGCAGTATTTT.

This chain links TRBV5-1 with TRBJ2-5, with D hard to call. Trimming stripped 3 bases from V and 4 bases from J, with 13 bases between. This CDR3 is built from 14 residues. Germline assignment: CDR1 SGHRS and CDR2 YFSETQ. As DNA, the CDR3 is TGCGCCAGCAGCTCGACTCCCCCAGGAGAGACCCAGTACTTC. Its translation is CASSSTPPGETQYF.

This chain joins TRBV5-6 and TRBJ1-4; D is unresolved. V lost 0 bases to trimming and J lost 6 bases, with 9 bases between them. The length of the CDR3 is 14 residues. CDR1 is SGHDT and CDR2 is YYEEEE in the germline V gene. The CDR3 DNA is TGTGCCAGCAGCTTGGGCAGTAGGGATGAAAAACTGTTTTTT. Translated, it gives CASSLGSRDEKLFF.

The chain uses TRBV5-1 and TRBJ1-4, with D unclear. This CDR3 has 15 amino acids. Germline CDR1 reads SGHRS; CDR2 reads YFSETQ. V was cut by 0 bases and J by 8 bases, with 14 bases left in between. In DNA, the CDR3 is TGCGCCAGCAGCTTGGCCGGGCCTCGAGAAGAAAAACTGTTTTTT. It encodes CASSLAGPREEKLFF.

The V gene is TRBV12-3 or TRBV12-4, the J gene TRBJ1-2; 9 positions agree with TRBD1. Losses at the gene ends were 5 bases for V and 8 bases for J; bases not matched to a gene: 6. The CDR3 covers 13 residues. The CDR3 DNA is TGTGCCAGCAGTACGGACAGGGGCTTAGGCTACACCTTC. It specifies CASSTDRGLGYTF.

The genes are TRBV19 and TRBJ2-4; D ambiguous. V was shortened by 1 base and J by 7 bases, with 17 bases between the two germline ends. Looked up from germline, CDR1 is LNHDA and CDR2 is SQIVND (reference sequence). CDR3 length: 16 amino acids. The DNA of the CDR3 is TGTGCCAGTAGTATAGCTCAGGACCAGGTGGATAACATTCAGTACTTC. Translating gives CASSIAQDQVDNIQYF.

The chain combines TRBV5-1 with TRBJ1-4; 9 bases are a match to TRBD1. CDR1 and CDR2 from the germline V gene are SGHRS and YFSETQ. Trimming removed 3 bases from V and 7 bases from J; junction bases left unmatched: 4. CDR3 length equals 14 residues. The CDR3 DNA sequence: TGCGCCAGCAGCTCGGGACAGGGCCGTGAAAAACTGTTTTTT. Translating it yields CASSSGQGREKLFF.

The chain has TRBV15 and TRBJ1-4, with unresolved D. The CDR3 is 16 residues long. Germline CDR1 and CDR2: LNHNV and YYDKDF (reference sequence). Trimming took 2 bases from V and 8 from J, leaving 18 bases between them. DNA of the CDR3: TGTGCCACCAGCAGACCCGGGCCAAGAGGAGACGAAAAACTGTTTTTT. It is translated as CATSRPGPRGDEKLFF.

The chain couples TRBV6-2 or TRBV6-3 to TRBJ2-1; possibly TRBD2 for D (6 bases). The germline V and J ends were trimmed by 2 bases and 8 bases, with 16 bases remaining between them. Germline CDR1 and CDR2: MNHEY and SVGEGT. There are 15 residues in the CDR3. The CDR3 sequence: CASSYLRENPYEQFF. CDR3 DNA sequence: TGTGCCAGCAGTTACCTTCGGGAGAACCCGTATGAGCAGTTCTTC.

CDR3 in DNA: TGTGCCAGCAGCGGGACCGGTAGCAATCAGCCCCAGCATTTT. Translation gives CASSGTGSNQPQHF. The chain links TRBV7-2 to TRBJ1-5; TRBD1 might be the D (5 bases). The germline V gene has CDR1 SGHTA and CDR2 FQGNSA. There are 14 residues in the CDR3. V was clipped by 5 bases and J by 0 bases, with 8 bases between them.

The CDR3 nucleotides are TGTGCCAGCCGAATCGGGGGGGGTGGCTACACCTTC. Encoded protein: CASRIGGGGYTF. V gene TRBV6-5 combines with J gene TRBJ1-2; tentative D call: TRBD1 (5 bases). CDR1 is MNHEY, CDR2 SVGAGI, per germline. The CDR3 is made up of 12 amino acids. V was trimmed by 8 bases and J by 7 bases, leaving 14 bases between them.

J is TRBJ2-7 and V is TRBV19, with a weak D call TRBD2 (5 bases). The germline V gene has CDR1 LNHDA and CDR2 SQIVND (reference sequence). Trimming pared 5 bases from V and 4 bases from J, leaving 15 bases between. The CDR3 has 14 residues. This CDR3 reads CASSGGGLGYEQYF. The CDR3 DNA sequence: TGTGCCAGTAGTGGCGGCGGGCTCGGGTACGAGCAGTACTTC. The full variable domain, in which reference TRBV19 and TRBJ2-7 provide the parts outside the CDR3, is DGGITQSPKYLFRKEGQNVTLSCEQNLNHDAMYWYRQDPGQGLRLIYYSQIVNDFQKGDIAEGYSVSREKKESFPLTVTSAQKNPTAFYLCASSGGGLGYEQYFGPGTRLTVT.

The J gene is TRBJ2-1, the V gene TRBV27; unclear D gene. CDR3 length: 11 residues. V gave up 5 bases and J gave up 7 bases, with 6 bases separating them. Looked up from germline, CDR1 is MNHEY and CDR2 is SMNVEV (reference sequence). CDR3: CASSNGNEQFF. DNA of the CDR3: TGTGCCAGCAGTAATGGGAATGAGCAGTTCTTC.

The sample holds one count of this clone. The V call is TRBV5-4, the J call TRBJ2-7; tentative D call: TRBD2 (5 bases). The V end lost 2 bases, the J end lost 3 bases, and 9 bases lay between the germline ends. The CDR3 spans 13 residues. Germline V gene lookup returns CDR1 SGHNT and CDR2 YYREEE (reference sequence). DNA of the CDR3: TGTGCCAGCAGCTTCGGCGACTACTACGAGCAGTACTTC. Translation gives CASSFGDYYEQYF.

In DNA, the CDR3 is TGTGCCTGGAGTGTACCCCGGCAGGGTGCAGATACGCAGTATTTT. Its translation is CAWSVPRQGADTQYF. The chain combines TRBV30 with TRBJ2-3; a weak D match, TRBD1 (5 bases). Per germline, CDR1 GTSNPN and CDR2 SVGIG (reference sequence). V lost 0 bases and J 4 bases, leaving 14 bases between the germline ends. The CDR3 runs 15 residues. The full variable domain, in which reference TRBV30 and TRBJ2-3 provide the parts outside the CDR3, is SQTIHQWPATLVQPVGSPLSLECTVEGTSNPNLYWYRQAAGRGLQLLFYSVGIGQISSEVPQNLSASRPQDRQFILSSKKLLLSDSGFYLCAWSVPRQGADTQYFGPGTRLTVL.

CDR3 sequence reads: CASSLGRAGYTF. The CDR3 region has the DNA TGTGCCAGCAGTTTGGGTAGGGCTGGCTACACCTTC. V gene TRBV12-3 or TRBV12-4 combines with J gene TRBJ1-2; D not resolved. The CDR3 runs to 12 residues. Trimming took off 3 bases at V and 7 bases at J, with 9 bases between the two ends.

The rearrangement links TRBV11-2 to TRBJ1-4, with D possibly TRBD1 on 5 matching bases. Germline loops: CDR1 SGHAT, CDR2 FQNNGV. Trimming took 5 bases from V and 4 from J, leaving 23 bases between them. CDR3 length: 18 amino acids. As DNA, the CDR3 is TGTGCCAGCAGCCCCCTTTGGGGGACGGGGGAGTATAATGAAAAACTGTTTTTT. Translation gives CASSPLWGTGEYNEKLFF. The whole variable domain, filled in from reference TRBV11-2 and TRBJ1-4, reads EAGVAQSPRYKIIEKRQSVAFWCNPISGHATLYWYQQILGQGPKLLIQFQNNGVVDDSQLPKDRFSAERLKGVDSTLKIQPAKLEDSAVYLCASSPLWGTGEYNEKLFFGSGTQLSVL.

The sample holds one count of this clone. The chain joins TRBV9 to TRBJ1-6, with 7 bases fitting TRBD1. The germline CDR1 and CDR2 sequences are SGDLS and YYNGEE. V dropped 0 bases and J dropped 5; count of bases not matched to a gene: 2. The CDR3 runs to 15 residues. CDR3 in amino acids: CASSVVGTDNSPLHF. The CDR3 coding sequence is TGTGCCAGCAGCGTAGTAGGGACAGATAATTCACCCCTCCACTTT. Supplemented by reference TRBV9 and TRBJ1-6, the full variable domain reads DSGVTQTPKHLITATGQRVTLRCSPRSGDLSVYWYQQSLDQGLQFLIQYYNGEERAKGNILERFSAQQFPDLHSELNLSSLELGDSALYFCASSVVGTDNSPLHFGNGTRLTVT.

This chain uses TRBV27 with TRBJ1-2, with TRBD1 identical over 9 bases. After removal of 1 base from V and 3 bases from J, the junction contained 3 bases not matched to a gene. Germline assignment: CDR1 MNHEY and CDR2 SMNVEV (reference sequence). CDR3 length: 15 residues. The CDR3 reads CASSLWGQGHYGYTF. The CDR3 DNA follows: TGTGCCAGCAGTTTATGGGGACAGGGCCACTATGGCTACACCTTC.

The rearrangement uses TRBV3-1 (or the pseudogene TRBV3-2) and TRBJ2-3, with D tentatively TRBD1 or TRBD2 (5 bases each). Germline CDR1 LGHDT, CDR2 YNNKEL (reference sequence). The CDR3 sequence is 14 residues long. V shed 2 bases and J shed 5 bases, with 11 bases lying between them. The CDR3 DNA is TGTGCCAGCAGCCAAAGGGGAGACGGAGATACGCAGTATTTT. As protein: CASSQRGDGDTQYF.

The chain employs TRBV6-5 and TRBJ2-4, with D possibly being TRBD2 (5 bases). Between the trimmed V and J ends, which lost 7 bases and 8 bases, there was a span of 21 bases. CDR3 length: 15 amino acids. Germline CDR1 is MNHEY and CDR2 is SVGAGI. This chain's CDR3 is CASTPSQAKRDIQYF. CDR3 sequence (DNA): TGTGCCAGCACCCCCTCCCAGGCGAAGAGGGACATTCAGTACTTC.

The V gene is TRBV19, the J gene TRBJ1-3, with D unclear. Germline CDR1 reads LNHDA; CDR2 reads SQIVND (reference sequence). The CDR3 contains 13 residues. V was clipped by 10 bases and J by 0 bases, with 10 bases between them. The CDR3 DNA reads as TGTGCCACCTTGACGTACTCTGGAAACACCATATATTTT. Translating gives CATLTYSGNTIYF.

The chain's CDR3 is CATRPWGGGNQETQYF. The CDR3 nucleotides read TGTGCCACTCGGCCATGGGGGGGCGGCAATCAAGAGACCCAGTACTTC. The chain employs TRBV7-2 and TRBJ2-5; the D gene is possibly TRBD2 (7 bases). The CDR3 has 16 residues. V dropped 10 bases and J dropped 2 bases, with 23 bases sitting between them. Germline V lookup: CDR1 SGHTA, CDR2 FQGNSA.

This clone came up once. J is TRBJ1-4 and V is TRBV18; 7 positions agree with TRBD1. The germline V gene has CDR1 KGHSH and CDR2 LQKENI. V lost 6 bases to trimming and J lost 4 bases; unmatched junction nucleotides: 8. This CDR3 spans 15 amino acids. DNA of the CDR3: TGTGCCAGCTCCCTCACAGGGGCCGGTAATGAAAAACTGTTTTTT. Protein product: CASSLTGAGNEKLFF.